This TCR beta chain was profiled in a study of blood T cell repertoires in COVID-19. For the study at large: Samples of COVID-19 (acute and convalescent) were obtained from the United States, Italy and Spain.

Germline V gene lookup returns CDR1 GTSNPN and CDR2 SVGIG (reference sequence). The CDR3 loop spans 13 amino acids. V was shortened by 3 bases and J by 2 bases, with 10 bases between the two germline ends. Authors' methods: Counts of nucleated cells, estimated from reference gene primer amplification, were obtained. This table comes from immunoSEQ multiplex PCR, and its TCRdb copy is limited to in-frame clones, with some not included. The DNA was the basis for D and trimming; V, J and clone size are from that table. The table has approximately 240,000 clones, around four fifths seen once; the top ten hold approximately 18%.

V is TRBV30 and J is TRBJ1-2; D ambiguous. This TCR was sampled from a woman aged 80 or over with active or convalescent COVID-19. Sequencing used peripheral blood. The CDR3 loop is CAWSRQPNYGYTF. CDR3 coding DNA: TGTGCCTGGAGCAGGCAACCAAACTATGGCTACACCTTC. The variable domain in full, with the rest retrieved from reference TRBV30 and TRBJ1-2, is SQTIHQWPATLVQPVGSPLSLECTVEGTSNPNLYWYRQAAGRGLQLLFYSVGIGQISSEVPQNLSASRPQDRQFILSSKKLLLSDSGFYLCAWSRQPNYGYTFGSGTRLTVV.